This T cell receptor beta chain was retrieved from a study of T cell responses to AZD1222 COVID-19 vaccine. General observations from the study: Clonal diversity was possibly underestimated; the donors were predominantly white British and more often female. Spike-specific TCRs gained breadth and depth after people received two AZD1222 doses. The CD4 TCRs associated with vaccination extended across spike and predominated at 160-218 and 743-854. No repertoire was sampled before or during the peak T cell response, only after it.

On this clone itself: Antigen unknown.

The CDR3 covers 14 residues. Trimming removed 5 bases from V and 3 bases from J, with 12 bases in between. Germline loops: CDR1 MNHEY, CDR2 SVGAGI. Data came from immunoSEQ multiplex PCR; TCRdb stores just in-frame clones and leaves some out. This table holds 75,000 to 95,000 clones, roughly 90% found once. The rearrangement links TRBV6-5 to TRBJ2-3; D call uncertain. The source of this sequence is an adult who received the AZD1222 COVID-19 vaccine. Source: peripheral blood, taken 28 days after the second AZD1222 dose. The CDR3 region is CASSKVKGTDTQYF. The DNA for the CDR3 is TGTGCCAGCAGTAAGGTGAAGGGAACAGATACGCAGTATTTT.